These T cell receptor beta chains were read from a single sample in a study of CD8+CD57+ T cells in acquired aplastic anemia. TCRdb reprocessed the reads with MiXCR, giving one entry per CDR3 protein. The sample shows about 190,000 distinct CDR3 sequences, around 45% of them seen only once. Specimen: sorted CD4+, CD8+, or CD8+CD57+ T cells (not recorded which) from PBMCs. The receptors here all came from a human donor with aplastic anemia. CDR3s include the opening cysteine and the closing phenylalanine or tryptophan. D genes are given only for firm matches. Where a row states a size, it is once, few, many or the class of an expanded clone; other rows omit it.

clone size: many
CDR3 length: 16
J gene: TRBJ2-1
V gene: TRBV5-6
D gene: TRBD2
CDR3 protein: CASSAGLAGNLNEQFF
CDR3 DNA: TGTGCCAGCAGCGCGGGACTAGCGGGAAATTTGAATGAGCAGTTCTTC

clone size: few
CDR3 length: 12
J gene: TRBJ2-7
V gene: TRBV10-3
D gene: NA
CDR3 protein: CAISEGWYEQYF
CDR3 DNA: TGTGCCATCAGTGAAGGGTGGTACGAGCAGTACTTC

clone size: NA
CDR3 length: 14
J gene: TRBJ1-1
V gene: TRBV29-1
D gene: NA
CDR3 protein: CSVDGRAPNTEAFF
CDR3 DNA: TGCAGCGTTGATGGACGGGCCCCGAACACTGAAGCTTTCTTT

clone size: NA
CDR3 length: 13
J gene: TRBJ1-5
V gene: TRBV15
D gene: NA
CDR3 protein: CAILQGDGQPQHF
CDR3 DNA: TGTGCCATCCTACAGGGTGACGGCCAGCCCCAGCATTTT

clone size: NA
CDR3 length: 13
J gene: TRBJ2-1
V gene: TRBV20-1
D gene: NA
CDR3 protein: CGASAPRVGEQFF
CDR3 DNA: TGCGGTGCTAGTGCCCCAAGGGTCGGTGAGCAGTTCTTC

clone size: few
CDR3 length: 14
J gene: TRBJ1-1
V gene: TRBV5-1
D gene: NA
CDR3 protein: CASSLVGGGTEAFF
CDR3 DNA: TGCGCCAGCAGCTTGGTTGGGGGGGGAACTGAAGCTTTCTTT

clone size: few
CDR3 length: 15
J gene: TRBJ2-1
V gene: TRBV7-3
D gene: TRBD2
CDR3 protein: CASSSGLAGDNEQFF
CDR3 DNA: TGTGCCAGCAGCTCGGGACTAGCGGGGGACAATGAGCAGTTCTTC

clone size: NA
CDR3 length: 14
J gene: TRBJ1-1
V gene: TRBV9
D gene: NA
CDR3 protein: CASSLLGSGTEAFF
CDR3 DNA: TGTGCCAGCAGCCTGCTGGGGTCGGGGACTGAAGCTTTCTTT

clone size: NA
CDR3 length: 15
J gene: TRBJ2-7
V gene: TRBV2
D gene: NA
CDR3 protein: CASSLNPGTAYERYF
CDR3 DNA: TGTGCCAGCAGTCTCAATCCCGGGACCGCTTACGAGCGGTACTTC

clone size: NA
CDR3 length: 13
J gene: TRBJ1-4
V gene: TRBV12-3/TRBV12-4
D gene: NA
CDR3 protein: CASSLLLNEKLFF
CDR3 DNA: TGTGCCAGCAGTTTATTGCTTAATGAAAAACTGTTTTTT

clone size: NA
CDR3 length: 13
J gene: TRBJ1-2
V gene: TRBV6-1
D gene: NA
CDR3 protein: CASSVLGSAGYTF
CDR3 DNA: TGTGCCAGCAGTGTCTTGGGTTCCGCTGGCTACACCTTC

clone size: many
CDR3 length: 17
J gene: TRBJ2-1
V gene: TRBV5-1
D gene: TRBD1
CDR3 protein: CASSLSVTGDPYNEQFF
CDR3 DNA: TGCGCCAGCAGCTTGTCTGTGACAGGGGATCCCTACAATGAGCAGTTCTTC

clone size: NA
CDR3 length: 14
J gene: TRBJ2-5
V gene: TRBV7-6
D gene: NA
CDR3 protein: CASRANREIETQYF
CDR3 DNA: TGTGCCAGCAGAGCCAACAGGGAGATAGAGACCCAGTACTTC

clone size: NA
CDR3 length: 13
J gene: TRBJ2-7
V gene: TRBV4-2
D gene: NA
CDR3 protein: CASSQEGAREQYF
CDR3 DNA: TGTGCCAGCAGCCAAGAGGGGGCGCGCGAGCAGTACTTC

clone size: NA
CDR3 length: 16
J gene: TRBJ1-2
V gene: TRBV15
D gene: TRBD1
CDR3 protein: CATSREALTGVEGYTF
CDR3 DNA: TGTGCCACCAGCAGAGAAGCCCTGACAGGGGTCGAGGGCTACACCTTC

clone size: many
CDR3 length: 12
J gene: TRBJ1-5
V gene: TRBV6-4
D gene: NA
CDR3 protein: CAIGHSNQPQHF
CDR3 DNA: TGTGCCATCGGGCATAGCAATCAGCCCCAGCATTTT

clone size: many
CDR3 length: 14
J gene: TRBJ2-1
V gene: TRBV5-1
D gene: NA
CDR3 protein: CASSLVLNSPEQFF
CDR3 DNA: TGCGCCAGCAGCTTGGTATTAAACAGCCCTGAGCAGTTCTTC

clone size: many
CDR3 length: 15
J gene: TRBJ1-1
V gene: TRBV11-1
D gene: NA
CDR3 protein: CASTKVGQVKTEAFF
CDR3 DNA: TGTGCCAGCACCAAAGTGGGGCAGGTGAAGACTGAAGCTTTCTTT

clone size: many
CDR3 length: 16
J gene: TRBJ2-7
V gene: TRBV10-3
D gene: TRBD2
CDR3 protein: CAISDGRTSGRYEQYF
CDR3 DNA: TGTGCCATCAGTGACGGGAGGACTAGCGGGAGATACGAGCAGTACTTC

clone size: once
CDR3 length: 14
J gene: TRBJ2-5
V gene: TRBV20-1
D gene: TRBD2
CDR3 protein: CSGRTSGSEETQYF
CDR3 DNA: TGCAGTGGAAGGACTAGCGGAAGCGAAGAGACCCAGTACTTC

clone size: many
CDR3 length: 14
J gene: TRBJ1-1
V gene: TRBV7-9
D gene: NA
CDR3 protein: CASSLAGPTGEAFF
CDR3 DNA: TGTGCCAGCAGCTTAGCGGGACCCACGGGTGAAGCTTTCTTT

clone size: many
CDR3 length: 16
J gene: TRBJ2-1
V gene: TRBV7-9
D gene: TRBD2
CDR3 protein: CASSQQLAGVYNEQFF
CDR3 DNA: TGTGCCAGCAGCCAGCAGCTAGCGGGAGTATACAATGAGCAGTTCTTC

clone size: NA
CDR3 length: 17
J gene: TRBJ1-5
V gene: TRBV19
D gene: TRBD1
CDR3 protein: CASSILAGQGANQPQHF
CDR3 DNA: TGTGCCAGTAGTATCTTGGCGGGACAGGGGGCCAATCAGCCCCAGCATTTT

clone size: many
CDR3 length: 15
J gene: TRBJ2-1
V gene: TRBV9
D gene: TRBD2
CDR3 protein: CASSVGAGVLNEQFF
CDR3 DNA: TGTGCCAGCAGCGTAGGAGCGGGAGTTCTCAATGAGCAGTTCTTC

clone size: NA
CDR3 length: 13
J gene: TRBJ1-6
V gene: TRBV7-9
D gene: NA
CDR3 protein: CASSSQVPSPLHF
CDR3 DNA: TGTGCCAGCAGCTCCCAGGTCCCATCACCCCTCCACTTT

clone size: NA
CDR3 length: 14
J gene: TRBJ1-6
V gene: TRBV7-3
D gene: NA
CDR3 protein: CASSIPAWDSPLHF
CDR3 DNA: TGTGCCAGCAGTATCCCGGCCTGGGATTCACCCCTCCACTTT

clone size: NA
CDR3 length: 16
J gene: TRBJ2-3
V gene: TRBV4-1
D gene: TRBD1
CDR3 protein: CASSLFRDRGADTQYF
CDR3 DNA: TGCGCCAGCAGCCTTTTCCGGGACAGGGGCGCGGATACGCAGTATTTT

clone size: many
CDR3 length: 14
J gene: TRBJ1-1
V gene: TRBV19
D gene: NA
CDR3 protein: CASSTGRQAIEAFF
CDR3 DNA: TGTGCCAGTAGTACGGGACGTCAGGCAATTGAAGCTTTCTTT

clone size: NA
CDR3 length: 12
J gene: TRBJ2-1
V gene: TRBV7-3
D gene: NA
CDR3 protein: CASSLSSGEQFF
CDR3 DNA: TGTGCCAGCAGCTTAAGCTCGGGTGAGCAGTTCTTC